This T cell receptor beta chain was obtained from a study of blood T cell repertoires in COVID-19 (dated by TCRdb to the early 2020s). Background on the whole study: Collaborator samples came from the United States, Italy and Spain and covered acute and convalescent phases of COVID-19. The prospective study material was composed of cDNA or gDNA derived from T cells, B-cell-depleted T cells, or PBMCs. Subjects who had been exposed to COVID-19, were actively infected with it, or had recovered from it provided the deeply sampled blood TCRbeta repertoires that made up the dataset. The repertoires were released in a freely available public database intended as a resource for research on the immune response to SARS-CoV-2. The samples were drawn from the first 160 participants of the ongoing ImmuneRACE study and from roughly 1,300 subjects provided by 6 global collaborators. Nearly every sample came with metadata listing a de-identified subject ID, COVID-19 status, age in years and sex. HLA class I and class II types, where available, came from metadata supplied by the sample provider rather than from assay-based typing.

Each collaborating institution followed its own protocols to collect whole blood in K2EDTA tubes. For TCRbeta analysis, collaborators shipped samples in one of three forms: frozen whole blood, isolated PBMCs, or DNA extracted from either of those sample types. TCRbeta CDR3 regions were amplified from genomic DNA using the immunoSEQ Assay, a bias-controlled multiplex PCR. The published analysis was carried out like this. The number of nucleated cells in each sample was estimated from the amplification of reference gene primers within the assay. To quantify the absolute abundance of each unique TCRbeta CDR3 rearrangement, sequence reads were collapsed and filtered. Productive Simpson clonality was computed per sample as the square root of Simpson's diversity index over productive rearrangements. TCRdb obtained this table from immuneACCESS and retained in-frame rearrangements with V and J assigned. These tables miss some clones; where compared with another copy, unresolved V genes account for less than half of the shortfall, and the remainder is unexplained. V, J and clone size derive from that table, while D and trimming were established from the DNA sequence. For this sample the table gives under 250,000 clones, of which roughly 80% were detected only once. The ten largest clonotypes hold around 2.3% of the sample.

With respect to this clone: This receptor's antigen is unknown. The input lacks base qualities; no much larger clone sits a single base away.

Overall study outcomes, separate from this receptor: The amount of clinical and demographic metadata varied by source and participant and was provided uncurated.

This TCR derives from a woman in her 40s with active or convalescent COVID-19. Sequences were obtained from peripheral blood.

The nucleotide sequence reads as follows: TGTGCCAGCAGCTCCAACCGGGACATTACCCAATATGGCTACACCTTC. Its product reads: CASSSNRDITQYGYTF. In this chain, TRBV7-9 is recombined with TRBJ1-2; the D gene is possibly TRBD1, with 6 bases matching. Measured from the cysteine to the phenylalanine, the CDR3 is 16 residues long. The only DNA kept is the CDR3, 48 bases in frame from the first base. The CDR1 and CDR2 encoded by the germline V gene (reference sequence) are SEHNR and FQNEAQ. V and J lose 4 bases and 5 bases, and a span of 20 bases separates them.